The sequence of this T cell receptor (beta chain) was determined in a study of T-cell memory formation after mild COVID-19. Study information: Largely, the TCR clusters proved donor specific.

From the 5' RACE reads, TCRdb called clonotypes with MiXCR, one entry per CDR3 protein. The sample shows 400,000 or so distinct CDR3 sequences, 20% of them seen only once. In this sample, this clonotype turned up a few times. The antigen is not known. The study, taken as a whole, reports: For contracting clones, CD4+ ones sat mainly in CM and EM, CD8+ in EMRA. The finding that pre-infection memory included some responding clones suggested that cross-reactive memory joined.

This TCR was sampled from an adult woman who had mild COVID-19 (a few samples of this study predate the infection). Cell type and time point are not known. Material: PBMCs or a T cell subset sorted from them (not recorded which).

The CDR3 reads CSVVRVQGKETQYF. In DNA, the CDR3 is TGCAGCGTTGTGCGGGTCCAGGGAAAAGAGACCCAGTACTTC. The V and J genes are TRBV29-1 and TRBJ2-5; D possibly matches TRBD1 or TRBD2 (5 bases each). CDR1 is SQVTM and CDR2 is ANQGSEA in the germline V gene. V lost 4 bases, J lost 3 bases, and 15 bases lay in between. CDR3 length: 14 amino acids.